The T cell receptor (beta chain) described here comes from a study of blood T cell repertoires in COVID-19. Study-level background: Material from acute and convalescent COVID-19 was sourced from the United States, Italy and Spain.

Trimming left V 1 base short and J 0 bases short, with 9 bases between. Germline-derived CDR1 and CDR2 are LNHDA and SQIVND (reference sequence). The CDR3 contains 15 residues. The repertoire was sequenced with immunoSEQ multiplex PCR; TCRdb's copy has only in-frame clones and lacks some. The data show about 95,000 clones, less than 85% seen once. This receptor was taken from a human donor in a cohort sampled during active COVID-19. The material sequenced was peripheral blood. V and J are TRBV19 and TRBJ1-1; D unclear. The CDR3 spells CASSIAPGMNTEAFF. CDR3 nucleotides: TGTGCCAGTAGTATAGCTCCGGGAATGAACACTGAAGCTTTCTTT.